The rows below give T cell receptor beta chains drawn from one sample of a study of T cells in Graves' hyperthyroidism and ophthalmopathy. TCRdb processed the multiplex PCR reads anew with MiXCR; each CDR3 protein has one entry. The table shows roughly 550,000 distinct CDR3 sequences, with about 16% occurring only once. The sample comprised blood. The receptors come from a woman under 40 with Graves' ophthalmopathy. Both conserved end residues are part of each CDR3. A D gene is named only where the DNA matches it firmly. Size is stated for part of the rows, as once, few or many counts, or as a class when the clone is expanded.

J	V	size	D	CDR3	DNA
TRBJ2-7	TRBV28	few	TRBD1	CASNLYVPGQSSYEQYF	TGTGCCAGCAATTTATATGTTCCGGGACAGAGCTCCTACGAGCAGTACTTC
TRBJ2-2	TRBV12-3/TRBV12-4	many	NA	CASTMRGVNTGELFF	TGTGCCAGTACCATGAGGGGTGTGAACACCGGGGAGCTGTTTTTT
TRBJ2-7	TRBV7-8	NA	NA	CASSPLGIKDEQYF	TGTGCCAGCAGCCCCCTGGGGATCAAGGACGAGCAGTACTTC
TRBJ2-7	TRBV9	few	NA	CASSVGGFAYEQYF	TGTGCCAGCAGCGTAGGAGGTTTTGCCTACGAGCAGTACTTC
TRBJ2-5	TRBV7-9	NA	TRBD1	CASSLGPGQGWYVQETQYF	TGTGCCAGCAGCTTGGGGCCGGGACAGGGTTGGTATGTCCAAGAGACCCAGTACTTC
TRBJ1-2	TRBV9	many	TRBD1	CASSADRGPGYGYTF	TGTGCCAGCAGCGCCGACAGGGGGCCGGGCTATGGCTACACCTTC
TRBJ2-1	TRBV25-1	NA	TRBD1	CASSVATGGGEQFF	TGTGCCAGCAGTGTAGCAACAGGGGGCGGTGAGCAGTTCTTC
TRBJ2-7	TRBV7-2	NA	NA	CASSFESYEQYF	TGTGCCAGCAGCTTCGAATCCTACGAGCAGTACTTC
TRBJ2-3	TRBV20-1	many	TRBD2	CSARPPAGGYQGTDTQYF	TGCAGTGCCAGACCGCCAGCGGGAGGCTACCAGGGCACAGATACGCAGTATTTT
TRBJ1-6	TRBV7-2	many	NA	CASSSQGRVTLHF	TGTGCCAGCAGCAGCCAGGGGCGGGTGACCCTCCACTTT
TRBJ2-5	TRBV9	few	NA	CASSRGAWETQYF	TGTGCCAGCAGCCGAGGAGCGTGGGAGACCCAGTACTTC
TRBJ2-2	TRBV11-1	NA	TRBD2	CASSQNHGGLTGELFF	TGTGCCAGCAGCCAAAATCACGGGGGGTTAACCGGGGAGCTGTTTTTT
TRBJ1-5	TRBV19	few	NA	CASSISRDRDQPQHF	TGTGCCAGTAGTATATCCAGGGACCGTGATCAGCCCCAGCATTTT
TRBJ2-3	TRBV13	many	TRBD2	CASSLARTSGTTDTQYF	TGTGCCAGCAGCTTAGCCCGGACTAGCGGGACCACAGATACGCAGTATTTT
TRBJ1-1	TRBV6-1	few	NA	CASSVRNRENTEAFF	TGTGCCAGCAGTGTGAGGAACAGGGAGAACACTGAAGCTTTCTTT
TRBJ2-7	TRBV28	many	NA	CASSPAGTYYEQYF	TGTGCCAGCAGCCCAGCAGGGACCTACTACGAGCAGTACTTC
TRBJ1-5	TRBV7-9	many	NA	CASSLDSGSQPQHF	TGTGCCAGCAGCTTAGATAGTGGTAGTCAGCCCCAGCATTTT
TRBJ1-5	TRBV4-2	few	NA	CASSQPPWGGDGPQHF	TGTGCCAGCAGCCAACCACCGTGGGGCGGAGATGGGCCCCAGCATTTT
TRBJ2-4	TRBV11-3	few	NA	CASSSISCLRGFAKNIQYF	TGTGCCAGCAGTTCTATATCATGCTTACGGGGTTTCGCCAAAAACATTCAGTACTTC
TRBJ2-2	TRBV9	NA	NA	CASSVGRGTRNTGELFF	TGTGCCAGCAGCGTAGGCAGGGGGACTAGGAACACCGGGGAGCTGTTTTTT
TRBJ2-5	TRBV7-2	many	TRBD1	CASSKDRGGETQYF	TGTGCCAGCAGCAAAGACAGGGGTGGGGAGACCCAGTACTTC
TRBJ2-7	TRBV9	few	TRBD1	CASSVAGGDYEQYF	TGTGCCAGCAGCGTAGCAGGGGGCGATTACGAGCAGTACTTC
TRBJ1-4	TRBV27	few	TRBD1	CASSFTTGVGEKLFF	TGTGCCAGCAGTTTTACAACAGGGGTTGGAGAAAAACTGTTTTTT
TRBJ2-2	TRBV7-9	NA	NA	CASSVGLSNTGELFF	TGTGCCAGCAGCGTAGGTCTGTCGAACACCGGGGAGCTGTTTTTT
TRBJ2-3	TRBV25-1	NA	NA	CASSEERGSDTQYF	TGTGCCAGCAGTGAAGAAAGGGGTTCGGATACGCAGTATTTT
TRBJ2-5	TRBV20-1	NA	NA	CSASPGLQETQYF	TGCAGTGCTAGTCCGGGACTTCAAGAGACCCAGTACTTC
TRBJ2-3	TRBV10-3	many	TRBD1	CASQRQGTDTQYF	TGTGCCAGCCAGAGACAGGGGACAGATACGCAGTATTTT